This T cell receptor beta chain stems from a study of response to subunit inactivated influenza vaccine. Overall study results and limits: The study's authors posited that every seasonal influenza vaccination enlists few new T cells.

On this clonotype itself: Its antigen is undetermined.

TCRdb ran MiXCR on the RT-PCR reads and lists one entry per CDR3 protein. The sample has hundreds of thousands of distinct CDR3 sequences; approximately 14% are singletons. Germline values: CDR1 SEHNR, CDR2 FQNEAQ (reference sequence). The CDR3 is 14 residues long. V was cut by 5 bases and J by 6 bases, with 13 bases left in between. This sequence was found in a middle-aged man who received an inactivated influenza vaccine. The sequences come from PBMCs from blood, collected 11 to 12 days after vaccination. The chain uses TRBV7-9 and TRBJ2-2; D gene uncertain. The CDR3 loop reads CASSPQIEPGELFF. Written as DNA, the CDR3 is TGTGCCAGCAGCCCCCAGATCGAGCCCGGGGAGCTGTTTTTT.